These 17 T cell receptor beta chains originate from one sample sequenced in a study of OX40 agonist ivuxolimab in advanced cancers. Generated by immunoSEQ multiplex PCR, the TCRdb table keeps only in-frame clones and is missing some. The sample shows about 84,000 clones, approximately 89% of them seen only once. Sequencing was performed on CD4+ or CD8+ T cells sorted from blood, taken in a trial of the OX40 agonist ivuxolimab. The receptors come from an adult with an advanced solid tumor such as melanoma, head and neck, liver or kidney cancer.

This clone was observed a few times. The genes are TRBV5-6 and TRBJ1-2; no clear D gene. CDR3 size: 13 residues. Looked up from germline, CDR1 is SGHDT and CDR2 is YYEEEE. The V end was cut by 0 bases, the J end by 4 bases, with 7 bases between. In DNA, the CDR3 is TGTGCCAGCAGCTTGGTCTCGGTCTATGGCTACACCTTC. The encoded protein is CASSLVSVYGYTF.

The chain couples TRBV2 to TRBJ1-5, with D tentatively TRBD1 (6 bases). Per germline, CDR1 SNHLY and CDR2 FYNNEI. The germline V and J ends were trimmed by 3 bases and 7 bases, with 13 bases remaining between them. This CDR3 spans 14 amino acids. The CDR3 protein is CASSEPGARQPQHF. CDR3 nucleotides: TGTGCCAGCAGTGAGCCGGGGGCCAGGCAGCCCCAGCATTTT.

This clone was seen only a few times. J is TRBJ1-6 and V is TRBV5-1; the D is unclear. V lost 0 bases and J 7 bases, leaving 8 bases between the germline ends. CDR1 SGHRS and CDR2 YFSETQ come from the germline V gene. The CDR3 has 14 amino acids. The CDR3 is CASSLAAGNSPLHF. CDR3 DNA: TGCGCCAGCAGCTTGGCGGCGGGGAATTCACCCCTCCACTTT. The complete variable domain, with remaining parts taken from reference TRBV5-1 and TRBJ1-6, reads KAGVTQTPRYLIKTRGQQVTLSCSPISGHRSVSWYQQTPGQGLQFLFEYFSETQRNKGNFPGRFSGRQFSNSRSEMNVSTLELGDSALYLCASSLAAGNSPLHFGNGTRLTVT.

The chain recombines TRBV11-2 with TRBJ1-4; a weak D match, TRBD1 (5 bases). The length of the CDR3 is 15 residues. Trimming stripped 3 bases from V and 8 bases from J, with 16 bases between. Looked up from germline, CDR1 is SGHAT and CDR2 is FQNNGV. Here the CDR3 DNA reads TGTGCCAGCAGCTTGGGGGTCGGAGGGGAGGAAAAACTGTTTTTT. Translation: CASSLGVGGEEKLFF.

V usage is TRBV10-2 and J usage is TRBJ1-1; possible D gene TRBD1, 6 bases. The germline CDR1 and CDR2 sequences are WSHSY and SAAADI. The CDR3 runs 12 residues. V lost 6 bases and J lost 5, with 10 bases in between. CDR3 protein: CASSRGDTEAFF. As DNA, the CDR3 is TGCGCCAGCAGCAGGGGTGATACTGAAGCTTTCTTT.

The chain carries TRBV5-1 and TRBJ1-6; D is possibly TRBD1 (5 bases). Trimming shortened V by 0 bases and J by 9 bases, and 7 bases separated the two germline ends. The CDR3 loop spans 13 amino acids. CDR1 and CDR2 from the germline V gene are SGHRS and YFSETQ. CDR3 in DNA: TGCGCCAGCAGCTTGGGGGGGAGTTCACCCCTCCACTTT. Its translation: CASSLGGSSPLHF.

The chain recombines TRBV5-1 with TRBJ1-4; D possibly corresponds to TRBD1 (6 bases). Germline values: CDR1 SGHRS, CDR2 YFSETQ. The V gene lost 0 bases and the J gene lost 8 bases, with 14 bases spanning the gap. The CDR3 contains 15 residues. The CDR3, as DNA: TGCGCCAGCAGCTTGGCATACAGGGATGGGGAAAAACTGTTTTTT. Its protein product is CASSLAYRDGEKLFF.

The rearrangement uses TRBV20-1 and TRBJ1-2; D unresolved. V lost 2 bases and J lost 5, with 6 bases in between. The CDR3 covers 11 residues. Germline assignment: CDR1 DFQATT and CDR2 SNEGSKA (reference sequence). This CDR3 reads CSARTIYGYTF. CDR3 DNA: TGCAGTGCTAGAACCATTTATGGCTACACCTTC.

V is TRBV7-9 and J is TRBJ2-7, with 12 bases that match TRBD1. The junction had 5 bases not matched to a gene; V was cut back by 0 bases and J by 2 bases. Germline CDR1 and CDR2: SEHNR and FQNEAQ (reference sequence). This CDR3 is 17 amino acids long. DNA for the CDR3: TGTGCCAGCAGCTTAGCGGGGACAGGGGGCATGGCCTACGAGCAGTACTTC. Encoded protein: CASSLAGTGGMAYEQYF.

V and J are TRBV29-1 and TRBJ1-1; 8 nucleotides agree with TRBD1. The CDR3 has 15 amino acids. Germline lookup yields CDR1 SQVTM and CDR2 ANQGSEA. The ends lost 5 bases at V and 5 bases at J; junction bases unmatched: 13. The CDR3 sequence is CSVPRPGGRGTEAFF. The CDR3 DNA reads as TGCAGCGTTCCCCGGCCAGGGGGCAGGGGTACTGAAGCTTTCTTT. Full variable domain (outside the CDR3, taken from reference TRBV29-1 and TRBJ1-1): SAVISQKPSRDICQRGTSLTIQCQVDSQVTMMFWYRQQPGQSLTLIATANQGSEATYESGFVIDKFPISRPNLTFSTLTVSNMSPEDSSIYLCSVPRPGGRGTEAFFGQGTRLTVV.

The chain combines TRBV5-1 with TRBJ1-6, with a weak D call TRBD1 (5 bases). The germline V gene encodes CDR1 SGHRS and CDR2 YFSETQ. With 0 bases removed from V and 0 bases from J, the gap between germline ends came to 16 bases. The CDR3 is 19 amino acids. As DNA, the CDR3 is TGCGCCAGCAGCTTGGCCGGGACGGGGGGGAGCTCCTATAATTCACCCCTCCACTTT. This translates into CASSLAGTGGSSYNSPLHF.

The genes are TRBV7-3 and TRBJ1-1; no reliable D call. Germline CDR1 is SGHTA and CDR2 is FQGTGA. The CDR3 is 14 amino acids. Trimming left V 5 bases short and J 1 base short, with 11 bases between. CDR3 protein: CASSPRAGNTEAFF. The CDR3 bases are TGTGCCAGCAGCCCTAGGGCTGGGAACACTGAAGCTTTCTTT.

This clone was observed a handful of times. The CDR3 DNA reads as TGCAGCGTTGAAGATCACCCAGGGCGTGATACGCAGTATTTT. Residues: CSVEDHPGRDTQYF. The V gene is TRBV29-1, the J gene TRBJ2-3, with D perhaps matching TRBD1 (5 bases). The V end lost 0 bases, the J end lost 6 bases, and 13 bases lay between the germline ends. This CDR3 region has 14 residues. Germline-derived CDR1 and CDR2 are SQVTM and ANQGSEA.

The rearrangement links TRBV27 to TRBJ2-4, with TRBD1 matching over 7 bases. The CDR3 sequence is 14 residues long. V trimming: 5 bases; J trimming: 3 bases; junction bases outside the gene matches: 4. Germline-derived CDR1 and CDR2 are MNHEY and SMNVEV (reference sequence). The chain's CDR3 is CASSRQGSKNIQYF. In nucleotides, the CDR3 is TGTGCCAGCAGTCGACAGGGTAGCAAAAACATTCAGTACTTC.

The genes are TRBV5-1 and TRBJ1-2, with D perhaps matching TRBD1 (5 bases). The CDR3 is 14 amino acids. Germline CDR1 and CDR2: SGHRS and YFSETQ. V lost 4 bases, J lost 8 bases, and 18 bases lay in between. The CDR3 is CASSQTTGTNGYTF. DNA for the CDR3: TGCGCCAGCAGCCAAACTACCGGGACCAACGGCTACACCTTC.

V and J are TRBV9 and TRBJ2-2; D tentatively fits TRBD1 or TRBD2 (5 bases each). The CDR3 has 14 amino acids. The germline CDR1 and CDR2 sequences are SGDLS and YYNGEE. V was shortened by 0 bases and J by 6 bases, with 9 bases between the two germline ends. CDR3 in DNA: TGTGCCAGCAGCGTAGAGCTGGGACCCGGGGAGCTGTTTTTT. This gives the protein CASSVELGPGELFF. Full variable domain (outside the CDR3, taken from reference TRBV9 and TRBJ2-2): DSGVTQTPKHLITATGQRVTLRCSPRSGDLSVYWYQQSLDQGLQFLIQYYNGEERAKGNILERFSAQQFPDLHSELNLSSLELGDSALYFCASSVELGPGELFFGEGSRLTVL.

Here the CDR3 DNA reads TGCGCCAGCAGCTTTGGGACTAGCGGGAGTGGTTCCTACAATGAGCAGTTCTTC. This sequence encodes CASSFGTSGSGSYNEQFF. The chain joins TRBV5-1 to TRBJ2-1; 14 nucleotides line up with TRBD2. This CDR3 has 18 amino acids. Germline V gives CDR1 SGHRS, CDR2 YFSETQ. V dropped 2 bases and J dropped 1; count of bases not matched to a gene: 5.